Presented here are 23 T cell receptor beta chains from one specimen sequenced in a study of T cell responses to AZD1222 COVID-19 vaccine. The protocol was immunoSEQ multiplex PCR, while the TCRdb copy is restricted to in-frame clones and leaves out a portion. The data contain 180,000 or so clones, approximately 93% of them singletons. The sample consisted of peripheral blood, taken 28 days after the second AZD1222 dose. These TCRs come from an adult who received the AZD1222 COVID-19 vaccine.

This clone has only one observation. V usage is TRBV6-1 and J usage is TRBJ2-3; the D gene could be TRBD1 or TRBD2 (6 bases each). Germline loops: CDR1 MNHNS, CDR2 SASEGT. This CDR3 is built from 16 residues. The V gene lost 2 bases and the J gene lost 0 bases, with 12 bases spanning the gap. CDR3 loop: CASSELGGRSTDTQYF. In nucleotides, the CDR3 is TGTGCCAGCAGTGAACTTGGGGGGCGCAGCACAGATACGCAGTATTTT.

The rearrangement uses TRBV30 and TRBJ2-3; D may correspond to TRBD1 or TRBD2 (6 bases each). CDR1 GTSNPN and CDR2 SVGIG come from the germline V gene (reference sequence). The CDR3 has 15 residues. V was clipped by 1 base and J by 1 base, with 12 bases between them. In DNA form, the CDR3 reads TGTGCCTGGAGTGACCCTAGGGGGGGCACAGATACGCAGTATTTT. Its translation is CAWSDPRGGTDTQYF.

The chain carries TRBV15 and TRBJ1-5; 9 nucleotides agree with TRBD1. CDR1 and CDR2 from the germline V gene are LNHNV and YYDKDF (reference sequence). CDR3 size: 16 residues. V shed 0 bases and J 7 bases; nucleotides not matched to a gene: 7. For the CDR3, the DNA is TGTGCCACCAGCAGAGAGACAGGGGGGTCATGGCAGCCCCAGCATTTT. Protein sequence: CATSRETGGSWQPQHF. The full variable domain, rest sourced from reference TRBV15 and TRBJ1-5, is DAMVIQNPRYQVTQFGKPVTLSCSQTLNHNVMYWYQQKSSQAPKLLFHYYDKDFNNEADTPDNFQSRRPNTSFCFLDIRSPGLGDTAMYLCATSRETGGSWQPQHFGDGTRLSIL.

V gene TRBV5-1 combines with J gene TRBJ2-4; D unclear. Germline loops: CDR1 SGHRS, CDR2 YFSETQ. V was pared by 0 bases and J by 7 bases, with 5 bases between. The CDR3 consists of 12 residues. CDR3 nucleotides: TGCGCCAGCAGCTTGGTGGGGAACATTCAGTACTTC. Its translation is CASSLVGNIQYF.

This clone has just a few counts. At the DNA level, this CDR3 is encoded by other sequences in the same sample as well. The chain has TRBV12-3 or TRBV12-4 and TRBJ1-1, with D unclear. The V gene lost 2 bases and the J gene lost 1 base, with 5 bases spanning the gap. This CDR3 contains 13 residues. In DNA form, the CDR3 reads TGTGCCAGCAGTTTACGGGGGAACACTGAAGCTTTCTTT. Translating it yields CASSLRGNTEAFF.

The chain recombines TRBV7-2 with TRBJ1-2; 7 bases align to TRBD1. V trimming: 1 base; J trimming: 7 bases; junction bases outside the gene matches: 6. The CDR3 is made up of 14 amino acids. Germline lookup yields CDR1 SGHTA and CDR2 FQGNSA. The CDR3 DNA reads TGTGCCAGCAGCTTAGACCCGACAGGGAGTGGCTACACCTTC. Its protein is CASSLDPTGSGYTF.

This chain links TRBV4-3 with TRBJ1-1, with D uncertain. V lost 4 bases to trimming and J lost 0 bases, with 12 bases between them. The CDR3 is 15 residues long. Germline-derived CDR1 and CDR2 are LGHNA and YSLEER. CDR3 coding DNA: TGCGCCAGCAGCCCTCAGACCGGTATGAACACTGAAGCTTTCTTT. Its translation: CASSPQTGMNTEAFF.

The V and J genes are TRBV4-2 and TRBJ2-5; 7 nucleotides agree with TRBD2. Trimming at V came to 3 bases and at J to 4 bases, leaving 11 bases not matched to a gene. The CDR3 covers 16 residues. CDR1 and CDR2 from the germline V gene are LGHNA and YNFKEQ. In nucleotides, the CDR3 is TGTGCCAGCAGCCAGCCGTACGCGGGGGAGGGAGAGACCCAGTACTTC. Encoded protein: CASSQPYAGEGETQYF.

CDR3 nucleotide sequence: TGTGCCAGCAGCTTGGAGGGGAGGAATGAAAAACTGTTTTTT. Translated: CASSLEGRNEKLFF. The V gene is TRBV5-5, the J gene TRBJ1-4; a possible D gene is TRBD1 (5 bases). Deletions cut 0 bases from V and 5 bases from J, with 8 bases between. The CDR3 extends over 14 amino acids. Per germline, CDR1 SGHKS and CDR2 YYEKEE (reference sequence).

The CDR3, as DNA: TGTGTCGCAGTGGACAGGGGTAAAAACATTCAGTACTTC. Encoded protein: CVAVDRGKNIQYF. The V call is TRBV28, the J call TRBJ2-4, with TRBD1 identical over 9 bases. In germline, CDR1 is MDHEN, CDR2 SYDVKM. CDR3 length: 13 amino acids.

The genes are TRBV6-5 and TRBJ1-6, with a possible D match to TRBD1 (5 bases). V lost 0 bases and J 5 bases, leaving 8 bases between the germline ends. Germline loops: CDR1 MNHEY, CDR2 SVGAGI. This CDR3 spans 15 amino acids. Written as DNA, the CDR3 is TGTGCCAGCAGTTACTCGGGACGGAATAATTCACCCCTCCACTTT. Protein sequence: CASSYSGRNNSPLHF.

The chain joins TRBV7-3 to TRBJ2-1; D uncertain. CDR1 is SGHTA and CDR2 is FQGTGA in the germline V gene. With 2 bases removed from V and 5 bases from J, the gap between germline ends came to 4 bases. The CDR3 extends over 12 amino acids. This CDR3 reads CASSLGNNEQFF. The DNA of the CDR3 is TGTGCCAGCAGCTTAGGGAACAATGAGCAGTTCTTC.

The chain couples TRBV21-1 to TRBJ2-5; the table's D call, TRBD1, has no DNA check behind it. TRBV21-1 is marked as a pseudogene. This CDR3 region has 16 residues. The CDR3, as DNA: TGTGCCAGCAGCAAGGACAGGGCGGGCAACCAAGAGACCCAGTACTTC. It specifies CASSKDRAGNQETQYF.

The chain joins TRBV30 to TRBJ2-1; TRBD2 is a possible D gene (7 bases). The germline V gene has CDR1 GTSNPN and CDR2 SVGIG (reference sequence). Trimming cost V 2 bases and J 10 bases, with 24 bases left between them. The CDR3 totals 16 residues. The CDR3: CAWSPLGGASPREQFF. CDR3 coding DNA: TGTGCCTGGAGTCCCTTAGGGGGGGCCTCCCCAAGGGAGCAGTTCTTC.

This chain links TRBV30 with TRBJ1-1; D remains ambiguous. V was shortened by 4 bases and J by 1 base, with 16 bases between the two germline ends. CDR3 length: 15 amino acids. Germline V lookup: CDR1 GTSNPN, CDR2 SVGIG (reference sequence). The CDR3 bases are TGTGCCTGGAACTCCCCGGGATCTAAGAACACTGAAGCTTTCTTT. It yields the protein CAWNSPGSKNTEAFF.

CDR3 amino acids: CASSAMGPDYFPGELFF. Written as DNA, the CDR3 is TGTGCCAGCAGCGCGATGGGTCCGGACTATTTCCCCGGGGAGCTGTTTTTT. The chain combines TRBV7-9 with TRBJ2-2; D is perhaps TRBD2 (6 bases). V was pared by 5 bases and J by 6 bases, with 22 bases between. The CDR3 sequence is 17 residues long. Germline loops: CDR1 SEHNR, CDR2 FQNEAQ (reference sequence).

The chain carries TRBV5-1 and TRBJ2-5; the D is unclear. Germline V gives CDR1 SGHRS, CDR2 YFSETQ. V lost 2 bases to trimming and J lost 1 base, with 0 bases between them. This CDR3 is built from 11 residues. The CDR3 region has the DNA TGCGCCAGCAGCTTCCAAGAGACCCAGTACTTC. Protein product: CASSFQETQYF. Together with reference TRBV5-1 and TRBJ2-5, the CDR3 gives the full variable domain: KAGVTQTPRYLIKTRGQQVTLSCSPISGHRSVSWYQQTPGQGLQFLFEYFSETQRNKGNFPGRFSGRQFSNSRSEMNVSTLELGDSALYLCASSFQETQYFGPGTRLLVL.

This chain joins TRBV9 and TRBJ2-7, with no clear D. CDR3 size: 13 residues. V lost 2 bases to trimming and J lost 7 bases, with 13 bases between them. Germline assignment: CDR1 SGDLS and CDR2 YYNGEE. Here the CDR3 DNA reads TGTGCCAGCAGCGTTTCAGGCATTGGGGAGCAGTACTTC. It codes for CASSVSGIGEQYF.

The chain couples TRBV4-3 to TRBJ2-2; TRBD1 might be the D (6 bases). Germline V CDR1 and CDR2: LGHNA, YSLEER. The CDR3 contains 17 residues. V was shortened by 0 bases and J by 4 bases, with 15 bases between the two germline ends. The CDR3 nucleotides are TGCGCCAGCAGCCAAGATCTGGGGGCAGCAGGCACCGGGGAGCTGTTTTTT. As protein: CASSQDLGAAGTGELFF.

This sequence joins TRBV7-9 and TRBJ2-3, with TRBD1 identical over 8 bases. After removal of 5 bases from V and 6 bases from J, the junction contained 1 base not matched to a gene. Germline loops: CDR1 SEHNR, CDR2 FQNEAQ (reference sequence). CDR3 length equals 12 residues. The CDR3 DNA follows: TGTGCCAGCAGCCACAGGGGGGATACGCAGTATTTT. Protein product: CASSHRGDTQYF.

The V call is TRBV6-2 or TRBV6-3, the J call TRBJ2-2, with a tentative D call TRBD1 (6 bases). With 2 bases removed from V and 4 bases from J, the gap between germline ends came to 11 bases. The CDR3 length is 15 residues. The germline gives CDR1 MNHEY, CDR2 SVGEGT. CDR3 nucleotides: TGTGCCAGCAGTTACGGGACATCGGGCACCGGGGAGCTGTTTTTT. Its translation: CASSYGTSGTGELFF.

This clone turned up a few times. CDR3 residues: CASSLTLGKYGYTF. CDR3 bases: TGTGCCAGCAGCTTAACCCTCGGGAAGTATGGCTACACCTTC. This chain connects TRBV7-6 to TRBJ1-2; D is unclear. The CDR3 consists of 14 residues. The germline V gene has CDR1 SGHVS and CDR2 FNYEAQ. Trimming shortened V by 2 bases and J by 5 bases, and 12 bases separated the two germline ends.

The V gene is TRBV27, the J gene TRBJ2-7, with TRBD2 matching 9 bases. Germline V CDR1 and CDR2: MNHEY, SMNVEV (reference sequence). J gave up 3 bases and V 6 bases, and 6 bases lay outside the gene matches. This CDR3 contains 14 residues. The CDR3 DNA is TGTGCCAGCAGGCGGGGGGGCGGTTTCTACGAGCAGTACTTC. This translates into CASRRGGGFYEQYF.